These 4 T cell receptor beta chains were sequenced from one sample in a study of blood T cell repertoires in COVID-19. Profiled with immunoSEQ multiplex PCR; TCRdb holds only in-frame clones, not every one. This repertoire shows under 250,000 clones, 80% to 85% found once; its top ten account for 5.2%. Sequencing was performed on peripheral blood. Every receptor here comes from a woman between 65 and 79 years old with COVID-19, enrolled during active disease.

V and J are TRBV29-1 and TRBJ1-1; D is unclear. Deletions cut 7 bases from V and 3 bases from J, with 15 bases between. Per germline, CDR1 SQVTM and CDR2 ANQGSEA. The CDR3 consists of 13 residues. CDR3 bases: TGCAGCGGAAAACAGTCGTGGGACACTGAAGCTTTCTTT. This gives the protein CSGKQSWDTEAFF.

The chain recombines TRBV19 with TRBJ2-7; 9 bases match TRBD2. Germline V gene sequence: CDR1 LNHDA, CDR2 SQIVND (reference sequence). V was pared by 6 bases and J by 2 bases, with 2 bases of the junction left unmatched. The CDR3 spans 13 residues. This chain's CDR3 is CASSRLAAYEQYF. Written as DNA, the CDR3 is TGTGCCAGTAGCAGACTAGCGGCCTACGAGCAGTACTTC. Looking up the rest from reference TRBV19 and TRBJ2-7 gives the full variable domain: DGGITQSPKYLFRKEGQNVTLSCEQNLNHDAMYWYRQDPGQGLRLIYYSQIVNDFQKGDIAEGYSVSREKKESFPLTVTSAQKNPTAFYLCASSRLAAYEQYFGPGTRLTVT.

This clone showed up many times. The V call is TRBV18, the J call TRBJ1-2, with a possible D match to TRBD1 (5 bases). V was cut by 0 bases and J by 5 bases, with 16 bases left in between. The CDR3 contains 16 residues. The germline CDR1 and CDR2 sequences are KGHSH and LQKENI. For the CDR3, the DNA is TGTGCCAGCTCACCACCGGGGCAGGGCCGGGGGTATGGCTACACCTTC. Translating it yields CASSPPGQGRGYGYTF.

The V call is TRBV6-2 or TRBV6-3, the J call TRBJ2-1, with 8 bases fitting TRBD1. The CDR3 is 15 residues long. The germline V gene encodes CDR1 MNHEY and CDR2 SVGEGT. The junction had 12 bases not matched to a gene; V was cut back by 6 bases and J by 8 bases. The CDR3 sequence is CASSHMAGGRYEQFF. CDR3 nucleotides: TGTGCCAGCAGCCACATGGCAGGGGGCAGGTATGAGCAGTTCTTC.